This T cell receptor (beta chain) originates from a study of T cells in Graves' hyperthyroidism and ophthalmopathy. Findings and caveats of the study: In the blood, most expanded thyroid clonotypes above 0.001 appeared as well.

Amplified TCR beta CDR3 regions came from RNA transcripts. In the first-round RT-PCR of the TCR CDR3, the HTBI primer set was used. TCRdb analysed the multiplex PCR reads with MiXCR anew, one entry per CDR3 protein. Here the sample spans fewer than 650,000 distinct CDR3 sequences, 13% to 15% being singletons. The study left out patients who had uncontrolled infection, other autoimmune disease, pregnancy or lactation. This clonotype was observed a handful of times. The antigen remains unidentified. The sequencing input was blood. The origin of this receptor is a woman between 18 and 29 years old with Graves' ophthalmopathy.

The CDR3 bases are TGCGCCAGCAGCCAAGTGCTTCAGGTCATGAACACTGAAGCTTTCTTT. This translates into CASSQVLQVMNTEAFF. The chain combines TRBV4-1 with TRBJ1-1; D is uncertain. CDR1 is MGHRA and CDR2 is YSYEKL in the germline V gene. Trimming took off 1 base at V and 0 bases at J, with 12 bases between the two ends. CDR3 length equals 16 residues.